This T cell receptor beta chain was sequenced for a study of cytomegalovirus exposure and HLA in healthy donors. 60 Vbeta and 13 Jbeta primers were used in PCR. Produced via immunoSEQ multiplex PCR; TCRdb's table is partial and in-frame only. The sample includes fewer than 250,000 clones, 60% to 80% seen only once; the top ten take less than 2%. CDR1 and CDR2 from the germline V gene are MGHRA and YSYEKL. The CDR3 spans 15 residues. V was clipped by 4 bases and J by 3 bases, with 10 bases between them. The chain has TRBV4-1 and TRBJ1-6, with D perhaps TRBD1 (5 bases). The TCR originated in a woman younger than 30 in good health and CMV-seronegative. Input material: PBMCs. CDR3 sequence reads: CASSLLQDYNSPLHF. The CDR3 bases are TGCGCCAGCAGCCTCCTACAGGACTATAATTCACCCCTCCACTTT.